One and the same sample provided the 17 T cell receptor beta chains below, sequenced in a study of CXCR3-negative and CXCR3-positive naive CD8 T cells. Study-wide points: The study found more hydrophobic TRB CDR3s in CXCR3-positive naive cells than in CXCR3-negative naive cells.

The study made its TRB cDNA libraries by 5' RACE, adding UMI labels. TCRdb reanalyzed the 5' RACE reads, giving one entry per CDR3 protein sequence and no DNA. In total, the table holds 150,000 to 180,000 distinct CDR3 sequences. For these receptors, no antigen is known. Sequenced sample: naive CXCR3+ CD8+ T cells from blood. Noted subset: CD45RO-CCR7+CD27+CD95- naive CD8+ T cells expressing CXCR3 (TNR3+). The receptors were gathered from a human donor in good health. Some clones in this sample may be carry-over from other donors' samples.

The rearrangement uses TRBV6-6 and TRBJ1-3; TCRdb's D call of TRBD1 is untestable without DNA. This CDR3 is built from 16 residues. Germline CDR1 MNHNY, CDR2 SVGAGI (reference sequence). The CDR3 region is CASSFPPGISGNTIYF.

The chain combines TRBV28 with TRBJ2-7; TCRdb selects TRBD1, and the lack of DNA leaves this call unchecked. This CDR3 spans 14 amino acids. CDR1 is MDHEN and CDR2 is SYDVKM in the germline V gene. The CDR3 protein is CASSFLGQGYEQYF.

The V gene is TRBV6-5, the J gene TRBJ2-7. Germline assignment: CDR1 MNHEY and CDR2 SVGAGI. This CDR3 region has 13 residues. The chain's CDR3 is CASSYGSTYEQYF.

J is TRBJ2-7 and V is TRBV7-9. Germline V gives CDR1 SEHNR, CDR2 FQNEAQ (reference sequence). The CDR3 contains 15 residues. CDR3 protein: CASSYGSLPYYEQYF.

The genes are TRBV7-9 and TRBJ2-1; TCRdb's D call, TRBD2, is unchecked because there is no DNA. Germline-derived CDR1 and CDR2 are SEHNR and FQNEAQ (reference sequence). The CDR3 length is 17 residues. The CDR3 sequence is CASSLILAGVGYNEQFF.

CDR3 residues: CASSLASGMASDTQYF. The rearrangement joins TRBV5-1 to TRBJ2-3; the TCRdb D gene call, TRBD2, has no DNA to confirm it. Germline V gives CDR1 SGHRS, CDR2 YFSETQ. The CDR3 length is 16 residues.

V is TRBV6-5 and J is TRBJ2-1; the TCRdb D gene call, TRBD1, has no DNA to confirm it. Germline-derived CDR1 and CDR2 are MNHEY and SVGAGI. The CDR3 is made up of 15 amino acids. This CDR3 is CASTMPGDPYNEQFF.

This chain connects TRBV4-3 to TRBJ1-5; no DNA is available, so the TRBD1 call from TCRdb remains unchecked. From germline, CDR1 is LGHNA and CDR2 YSLEER. The CDR3 sequence is 16 residues long. The CDR3 spells CASSQLSGTGGQPQHF.

This chain uses TRBV7-9 with TRBJ1-2. The germline gives CDR1 SEHNR, CDR2 FQNEAQ (reference sequence). This CDR3 is 15 amino acids long. The CDR3 region is CASSLAPASEYGYTF.

The gene calls are TRBV4-3 and TRBJ2-1. The CDR3 extends over 16 amino acids. Germline V gene sequence: CDR1 LGHNA, CDR2 YSLEER. CDR3: CASSQDQSSSYNEQFF.

This chain joins TRBV29-1 and TRBJ1-4. The germline CDR1 and CDR2 sequences are SQVTM and ANQGSEA. CDR3 length: 13 amino acids. CDR3 sequence: CSVALGEEEKLFF.

V usage is TRBV28 and J usage is TRBJ1-2; TCRdb gives TRBD1 as the D gene, but with no DNA this cannot be confirmed. The CDR3 extends over 14 amino acids. CDR1 and CDR2 (germline): MDHEN, SYDVKM. The CDR3 spells CASSLGLANYGYTF.

The genes are TRBV5-5 and TRBJ2-3; TCRdb's D call of TRBD2 is untestable without DNA. The CDR3 has 14 residues. Germline-derived CDR1 and CDR2 are SGHKS and YYEKEE (reference sequence). The CDR3 sequence: CASSPGLGGDMQYF. The whole variable domain, remainder taken from reference TRBV5-5 and TRBJ2-3, is DAGVTQSPTHLIKTRGQQVTLRCSPISGHKSVSWYQQVLGQGPQFIFQYYEKEERGRGNFPDRFSARQFPNYSSELNVNALLLGDSALYLCASSPGLGGDMQYFGPGTRLTVL.

The chain recombines TRBV11-3 with TRBJ2-1; TCRdb gives TRBD2 as the D gene, but with no DNA this cannot be confirmed. Germline lookup yields CDR1 SGHNT and CDR2 YENEEA. The CDR3 has 15 residues. This chain's CDR3 is CASSLDRTSGNEQFF.

V and J are TRBV10-1 and TRBJ2-3. The CDR3 length is 12 residues. CDR1 and CDR2 (germline): WNHNN, SYGVQD (reference sequence). The CDR3 here is CASRITSDTQYF.

J is TRBJ2-7 and V is TRBV11-2; the TCRdb call, TRBD1, lacks DNA for checking. The CDR3 contains 14 residues. Germline V gene sequence: CDR1 SGHAT, CDR2 FQNNGV. This CDR3 is CASSSRGNHYEQYF. Together with reference TRBV11-2 and TRBJ2-7, the CDR3 gives the full variable domain: EAGVAQSPRYKIIEKRQSVAFWCNPISGHATLYWYQQILGQGPKLLIQFQNNGVVDDSQLPKDRFSAERLKGVDSTLKIQPAKLEDSAVYLCASSSRGNHYEQYFGPGTRLTVT.

The chain is built from TRBV7-2 and TRBJ2-7; absent DNA, TCRdb's TRBD2 call cannot be checked. Germline V gene sequence: CDR1 SGHTA, CDR2 FQGNSA. The CDR3 totals 18 residues. CDR3 sequence: CASSTRLGPGLLFYEQYF.